Listed below are T cell receptor beta chains from one sample, sequenced in a study of Ad26.COV2.S vaccination and SARS-CoV-2 variants. Data came from immunoSEQ multiplex PCR; TCRdb stores just in-frame clones and leaves some out. This sample has about 330,000 clones, with 90% found just once. The sequencing used peripheral blood, collected in a trial of Ad26.COV2.S vaccine versus placebo. These receptors were taken from a person aged 18-65 years who received the Ad26.COV2.S COVID-19 vaccine or a placebo. Both conserved end residues are part of each CDR3. D genes are given only for firm matches.

J gene: TRBJ2-2; D gene: NA; V gene: TRBV28; CDR3 protein: CASSAGTQGTGELFF; CDR3 DNA: TGTGCCAGCAGTGCCGGGACCCAGGGGACCGGGGAGCTGTTTTTT
J gene: TRBJ1-2; D gene: TRBD1; V gene: TRBV4-3; CDR3 protein: CASSFRGGGQGGYTF; CDR3 DNA: TGCGCCAGCAGCTTCCGAGGGGGCGGTCAGGGGGGCTACACCTTC
J gene: TRBJ2-5; D gene: NA; V gene: TRBV7-6; CDR3 protein: CASSWAEETQYF; CDR3 DNA: TGTGCCAGCAGCTGGGCGGAAGAGACCCAGTACTTC
J gene: TRBJ1-5; D gene: NA; V gene: TRBV5-1; CDR3 protein: CASSLDPTNSNQPQHF; CDR3 DNA: TGCGCCAGCAGCTTGGATCCCACTAATAGCAATCAGCCCCAGCATTTT
J gene: TRBJ2-3; D gene: TRBD1; V gene: TRBV6-5; CDR3 protein: CASSPRDRGTDTQYF; CDR3 DNA: TGTGCCAGCAGTCCCCGGGACAGGGGAACAGATACGCAGTATTTT
J gene: TRBJ1-6; D gene: NA; V gene: TRBV7-9; CDR3 protein: CASSLEGAPLHF; CDR3 DNA: TGTGCCAGCAGCTTAGAGGGGGCACCCCTCCACTTT
J gene: TRBJ1-2; D gene: NA; V gene: TRBV4-1; CDR3 protein: CASSQEGYGYTF; CDR3 DNA: TGCGCCAGCAGCCAAGAAGGTTATGGCTACACCTTC
J gene: TRBJ2-7; D gene: NA; V gene: TRBV2; CDR3 protein: CASIGVTGSYEQYF; CDR3 DNA: TGTGCCAGCATAGGGGTGACAGGATCCTACGAGCAGTACTTC
J gene: TRBJ1-1; D gene: NA; V gene: TRBV6-5; CDR3 protein: CASSYSRVGNTEAFF; CDR3 DNA: TGTGCCAGCAGTTACTCGAGGGTAGGGAACACTGAAGCTTTCTTT
J gene: TRBJ2-2; D gene: TRBD2; V gene: TRBV4-1; CDR3 protein: CASSLSGGQGTGELFF; CDR3 DNA: TGCGCCAGCAGCCTTTCGGGGGGGCAGGGCACCGGGGAGCTGTTTTTT